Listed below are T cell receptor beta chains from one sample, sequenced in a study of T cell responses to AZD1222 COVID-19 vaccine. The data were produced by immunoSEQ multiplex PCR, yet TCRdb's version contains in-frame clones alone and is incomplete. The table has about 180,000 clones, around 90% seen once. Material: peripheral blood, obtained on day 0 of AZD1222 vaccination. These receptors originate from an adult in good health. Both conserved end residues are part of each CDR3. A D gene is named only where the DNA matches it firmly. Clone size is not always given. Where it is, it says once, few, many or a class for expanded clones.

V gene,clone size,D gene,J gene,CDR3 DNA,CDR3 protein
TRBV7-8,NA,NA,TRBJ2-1,TGTGCCAGCAGCTTACAGGGGTCCTACAATGAGCAGTTCTTC,CASSLQGSYNEQFF
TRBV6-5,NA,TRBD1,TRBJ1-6,TGTGCCAGCAGTTATTACAGGACAGGCGATTCACCCCTCCACTTT,CASSYYRTGDSPLHF
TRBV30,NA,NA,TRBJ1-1,TGTGCCTGGAGTGTACAAGGCTTAAGGACTGAAGCTTTCTTT,CAWSVQGLRTEAFF
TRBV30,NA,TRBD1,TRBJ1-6,TGTGCCTGGAGTGTGCAACCGGGACAGGACTTAAGGAGAAATAAACCCCTCCACTTT,CAWSVQPGQDLRRNKPLHF
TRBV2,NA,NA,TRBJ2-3,TGTGCCAGCAGGGGGACTAGCACAGATACGCAGTATTTT,CASRGTSTDTQYF
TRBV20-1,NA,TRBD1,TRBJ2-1,TGCAGTGCCCCGGGACAGGGGGCGATCCTCTTC,CSAPGQGAILF
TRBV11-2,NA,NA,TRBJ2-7,TGTGCCAGCAGCAGGGGCCGCTACGAGCAGTACTTC,CASSRGRYEQYF
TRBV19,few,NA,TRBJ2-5,TGTGCCAGTAGTATCTCAGGGTTGGAGACCCAGTACTTC,CASSISGLETQYF
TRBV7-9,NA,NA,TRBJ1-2,TGTGCCAGCAGCACACAGGGAGTTGGCTACACCTTC,CASSTQGVGYTF
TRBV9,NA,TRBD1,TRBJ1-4,TGTGCCAGCAGCGTCCTAGGGGGCACTAATGAAAAACTGTTTTTT,CASSVLGGTNEKLFF
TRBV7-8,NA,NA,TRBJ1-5,TGTGCCAGCAGCTTAGCTTCGGGCGGGTTTAGTCAGCCCCAGCATTTT,CASSLASGGFSQPQHF
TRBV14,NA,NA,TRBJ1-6,TGTGCCAGCAGCCAAACCCCGGGGCTGTCACCCCTCCACTTT,CASSQTPGLSPLHF
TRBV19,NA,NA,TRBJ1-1,TGTGCCAGTAGTACAGGGATCCAGGGCACTGAAGCTTTCTTT,CASSTGIQGTEAFF
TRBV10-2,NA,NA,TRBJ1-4,TGCGCCAGCAGTGAACAAAGAATGACTAATGAAAAACTGTTTTTT,CASSEQRMTNEKLFF
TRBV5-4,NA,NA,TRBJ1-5,TGTGCCAGCAGCTTGGGGGAAAGCAATCAGCCCCAGCATTTT,CASSLGESNQPQHF
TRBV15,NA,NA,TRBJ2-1,TGTGCCACCAGAAGCCCCCAATCCTCCTCCTACAATGAGCAGTTCTTC,CATRSPQSSSYNEQFF
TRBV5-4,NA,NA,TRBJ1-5,TGTGCCAGCAGTTGGGGAAGCAATCAGCCCCAGCATTTT,CASSWGSNQPQHF
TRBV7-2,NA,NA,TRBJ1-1,TGTGCCAGCAGCTTAGAACTGCAAGTAATGAACACTGAAGCTTTCTTT,CASSLELQVMNTEAFF
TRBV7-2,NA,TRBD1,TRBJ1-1,TGTGCCAGCAGCTCTCCAGGGGGCGCGAAATTGGCTTTCTTT,CASSSPGGAKLAFF
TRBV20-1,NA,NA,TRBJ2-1,TGCAGTGCTTCCTCAGGGAATGAGCAGTTCTTC,CSASSGNEQFF
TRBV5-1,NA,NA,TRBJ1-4,TGCGCCAGCAGCTTCGATGGAACTCTTAATGAAAAACTGTTTTTT,CASSFDGTLNEKLFF
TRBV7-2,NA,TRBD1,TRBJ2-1,TGTGCCAGCACCCAAGGACAGGAGTACAACAATGAGCAGTTCTTC,CASTQGQEYNNEQFF
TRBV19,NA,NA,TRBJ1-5,TGTGCCAGTAGTAATTCGGGTGGGAGCAATCAGCCCCAGCATTTT,CASSNSGGSNQPQHF
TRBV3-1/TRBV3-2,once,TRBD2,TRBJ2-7,TGTGCCAGCAGCCAAGAGTGGGCAATAGCGGGAGTGCGCGAGCAGTACTTC,CASSQEWAIAGVREQYF
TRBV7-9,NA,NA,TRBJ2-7,TGTGCCAGCAGCTTACCCTCTAGGGGAGGGGGCTCCTACAAGCAGTACTTC,CASSLPSRGGGSYKQYF
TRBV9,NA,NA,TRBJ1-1,TGTGCCAGCAGCGTAGGCAACAGCCTTAACACTGAAGCTTTCTTT,CASSVGNSLNTEAFF
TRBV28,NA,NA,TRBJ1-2,TGTGCCAGCAGGGGGCAAGGACGGAACTATGGCTACACCTTC,CASRGQGRNYGYTF
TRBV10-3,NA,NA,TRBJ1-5,TGTGCCACCAAAAGGGAAGGAAATCAGCCCCAGCATTTT,CATKREGNQPQHF
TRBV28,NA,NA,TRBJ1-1,TGTGCCAGCCCGGGACGGCGAACGAACACTGAAGCTTTCTTT,CASPGRRTNTEAFF